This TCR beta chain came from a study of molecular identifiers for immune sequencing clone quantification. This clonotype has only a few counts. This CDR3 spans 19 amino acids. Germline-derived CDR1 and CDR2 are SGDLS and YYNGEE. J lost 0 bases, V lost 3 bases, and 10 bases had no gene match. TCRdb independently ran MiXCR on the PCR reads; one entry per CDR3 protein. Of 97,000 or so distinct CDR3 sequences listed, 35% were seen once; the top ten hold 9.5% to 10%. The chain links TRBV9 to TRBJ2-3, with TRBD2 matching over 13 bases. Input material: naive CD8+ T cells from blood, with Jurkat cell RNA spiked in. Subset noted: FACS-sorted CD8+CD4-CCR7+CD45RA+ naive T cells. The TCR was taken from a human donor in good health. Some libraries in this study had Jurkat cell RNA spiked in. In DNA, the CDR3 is TGTGCCAGCAGCGATTCCGGGACTAGCGGGGATACTAGCACAGATACGCAGTATTTT. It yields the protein CASSDSGTSGDTSTDTQYF.